The clone carrying this TCR beta chain was seen only a few times. The antigen remains undetermined. Using a J-beta primer mix together with a sample-barcoded 5' primer, a second PCR was run for about 6 to 11 cycles. One entry per CDR3 protein results from TCRdb running MiXCR on the 5' RACE reads. There are around 870,000 distinct CDR3 sequences in the sample; around 28% occur only once, and 17% lies in the top ten. The source of the sample is a study of blood T cells in healthy people across ages. Study conclusions and caveats: There were more naive CD4+ cells and higher diversity in long-lived donors than in aged donors.

CDR3 length: 15 residues. The germline gives CDR1 SGHDT, CDR2 YYEEEE. Germline trimming cut 1 base from V and 3 bases from J; bases unmatched to any gene: 4. Material for sequencing was blood. The rearrangement uses TRBV5-6 and TRBJ1-1; 9 bases match TRBD1. This TCR was recovered from a woman aged 80 or older in good health. CDR3 sequence: CASSLSGQGYTEAFF. CDR3 nucleotides: TGTGCCAGCAGCTTGTCGGGACAGGGCTACACTGAAGCTTTCTTT.